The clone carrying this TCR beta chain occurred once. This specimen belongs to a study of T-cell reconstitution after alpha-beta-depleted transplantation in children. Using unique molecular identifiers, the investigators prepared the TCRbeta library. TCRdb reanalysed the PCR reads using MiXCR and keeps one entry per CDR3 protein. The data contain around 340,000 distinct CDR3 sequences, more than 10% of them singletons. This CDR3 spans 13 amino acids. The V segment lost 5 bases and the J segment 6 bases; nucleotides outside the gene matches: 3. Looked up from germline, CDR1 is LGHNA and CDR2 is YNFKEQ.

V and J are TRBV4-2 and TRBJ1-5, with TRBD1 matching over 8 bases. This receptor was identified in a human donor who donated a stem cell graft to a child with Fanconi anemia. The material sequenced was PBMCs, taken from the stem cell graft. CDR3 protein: CASSMTGAQPQHF. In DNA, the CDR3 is TGTGCCAGCAGCATGACAGGGGCTCAGCCCCAGCATTTT.